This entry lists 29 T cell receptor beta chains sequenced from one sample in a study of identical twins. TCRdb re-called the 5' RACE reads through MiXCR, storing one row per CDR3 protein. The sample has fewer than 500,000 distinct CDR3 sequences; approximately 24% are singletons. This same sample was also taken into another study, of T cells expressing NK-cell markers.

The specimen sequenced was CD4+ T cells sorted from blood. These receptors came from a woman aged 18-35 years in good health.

CDR3 region: CASSSRDRAYSGANVLTF. CDR3 DNA sequence: TGCGCCAGCAGCTCCCGGGACAGGGCTTACTCTGGGGCCAACGTCCTGACTTTC. J is TRBJ2-6 and V is TRBV5-1; 9 bases align to TRBD1. J was trimmed by 0 bases and V by 3 bases; bases with no gene match: 7. The CDR3 runs 18 residues. Looked up from germline, CDR1 is SGHRS and CDR2 is YFSETQ.

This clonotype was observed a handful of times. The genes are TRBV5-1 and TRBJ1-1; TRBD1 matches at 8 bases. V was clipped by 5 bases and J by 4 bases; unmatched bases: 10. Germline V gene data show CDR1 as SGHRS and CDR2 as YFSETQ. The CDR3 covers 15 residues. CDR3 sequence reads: CASSGRGREGTEAFF. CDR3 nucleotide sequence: TGCGCCAGCAGTGGCAGGGGGCGTGAGGGCACTGAAGCTTTCTTT.

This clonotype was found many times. The CDR3 spells CASVPPGEYEQYF. Written as DNA, the CDR3 is TGTGCCAGTGTTCCTCCGGGGGAATACGAGCAGTACTTC. The chain combines TRBV12-3 or TRBV12-4 with TRBJ2-7; tentative D call: TRBD2 (6 bases). The V end was cut by 9 bases, the J end by 4 bases, with 16 bases between. CDR3 size: 13 residues.

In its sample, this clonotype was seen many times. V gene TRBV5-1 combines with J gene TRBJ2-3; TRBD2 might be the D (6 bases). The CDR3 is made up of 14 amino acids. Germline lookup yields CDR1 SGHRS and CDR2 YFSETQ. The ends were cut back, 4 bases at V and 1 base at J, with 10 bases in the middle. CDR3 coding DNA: TGCGCCAGCAGCCGATCGGGGGGCACAGATACGCAGTATTTT. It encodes CASSRSGGTDTQYF.

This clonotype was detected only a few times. The CDR3 sequence is CASSFQRKGTDTQYF. Here the CDR3 DNA reads TGTGCCAGCAGTTTCCAACGGAAGGGAACAGATACGCAGTATTTT. The J gene is TRBJ2-3, the V gene TRBV28; D is ambiguous. V was pared by 3 bases and J by 3 bases, with 13 bases between. The CDR3 extends over 15 amino acids. Germline V lookup: CDR1 MDHEN, CDR2 SYDVKM. Full variable domain (outside the CDR3, taken from reference TRBV28 and TRBJ2-3): DVKVTQSSRYLVKRTGEKVFLECVQDMDHENMFWYRQDPGLGLRLIYFSYDVKMKEKGDIPEGYSVSREKKERFSLILESASTNQTSMYLCASSFQRKGTDTQYFGPGTRLTVL.

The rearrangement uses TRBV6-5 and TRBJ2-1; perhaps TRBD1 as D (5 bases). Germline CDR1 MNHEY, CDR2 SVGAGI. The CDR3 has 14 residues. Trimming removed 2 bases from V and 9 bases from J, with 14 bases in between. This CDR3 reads CASSYGAGWGEQFF. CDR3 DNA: TGTGCCAGCAGTTACGGGGCAGGGTGGGGTGAGCAGTTCTTC.

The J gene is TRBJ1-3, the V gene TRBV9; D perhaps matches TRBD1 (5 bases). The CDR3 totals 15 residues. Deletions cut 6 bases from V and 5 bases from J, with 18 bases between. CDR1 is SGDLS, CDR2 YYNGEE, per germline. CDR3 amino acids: CASTSSGGSRNTIYF. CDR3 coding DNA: TGTGCCAGCACCTCGTCCGGGGGTTCCAGAAACACCATATATTTT.

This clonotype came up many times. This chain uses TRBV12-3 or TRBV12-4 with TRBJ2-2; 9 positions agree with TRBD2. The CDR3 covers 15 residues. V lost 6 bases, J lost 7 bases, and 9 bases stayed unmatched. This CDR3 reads CASRDAGGLSGELFF. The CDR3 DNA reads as TGTGCCAGCAGGGACGCGGGAGGGTTAAGCGGGGAGCTGTTTTTT.

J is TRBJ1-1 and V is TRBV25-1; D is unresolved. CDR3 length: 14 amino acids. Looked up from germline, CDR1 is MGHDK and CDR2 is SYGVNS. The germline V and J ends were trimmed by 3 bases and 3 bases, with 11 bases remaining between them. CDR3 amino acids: CASSEEGFYTEAFF. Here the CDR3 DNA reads TGTGCCAGCAGTGAGGAGGGTTTTTACACTGAAGCTTTCTTT. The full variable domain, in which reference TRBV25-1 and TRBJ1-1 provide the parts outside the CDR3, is EADIYQTPRYLVIGTGKKITLECSQTMGHDKMYWYQQDPGMELHLIHYSYGVNSTEKGDLSSESTVSRIRTEHFPLTLESARPSHTSQYLCASSEEGFYTEAFFGQGTRLTVV.

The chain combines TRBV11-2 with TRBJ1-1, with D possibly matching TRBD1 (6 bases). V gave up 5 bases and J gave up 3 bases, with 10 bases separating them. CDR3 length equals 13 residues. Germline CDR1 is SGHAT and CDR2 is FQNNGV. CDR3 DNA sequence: TGTGCCAGCAGCATACAGGGTTACACTGAAGCTTTCTTT. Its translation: CASSIQGYTEAFF.

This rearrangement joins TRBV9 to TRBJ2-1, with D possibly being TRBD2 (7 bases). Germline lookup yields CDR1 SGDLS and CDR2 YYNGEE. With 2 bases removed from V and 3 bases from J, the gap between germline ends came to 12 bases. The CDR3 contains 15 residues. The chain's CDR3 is CASSVAGAFYNEQFF. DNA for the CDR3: TGTGCCAGCAGCGTTGCGGGGGCATTCTACAATGAGCAGTTCTTC.

The CDR3 sequence is CASTITGTQGNTIYF. The DNA of the CDR3 is TGTGCCAGCACCATCACAGGGACACAAGGAAACACCATATATTTT. J is TRBJ1-3 and V is TRBV27; tentative D call: TRBD1 (6 bases). Germline CDR1 reads MNHEY; CDR2 reads SMNVEV (reference sequence). V lost 7 bases to trimming and J lost 4 bases, with 17 bases between them. The CDR3 contains 15 residues.

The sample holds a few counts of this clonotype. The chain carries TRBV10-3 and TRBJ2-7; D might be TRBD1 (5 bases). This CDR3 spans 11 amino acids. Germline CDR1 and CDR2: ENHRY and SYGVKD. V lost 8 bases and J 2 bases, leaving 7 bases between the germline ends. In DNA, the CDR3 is TGTGCCATCGGGGCCACCTACGAGCAGTACTTC. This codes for CAIGATYEQYF.

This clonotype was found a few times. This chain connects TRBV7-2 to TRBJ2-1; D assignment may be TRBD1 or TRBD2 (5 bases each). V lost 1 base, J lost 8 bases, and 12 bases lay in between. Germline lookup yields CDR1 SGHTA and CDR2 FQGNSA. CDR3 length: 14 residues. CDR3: CASSLVGVGDEQFF. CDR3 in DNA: TGTGCCAGCAGCTTAGTCGGGGTAGGGGATGAGCAGTTCTTC.

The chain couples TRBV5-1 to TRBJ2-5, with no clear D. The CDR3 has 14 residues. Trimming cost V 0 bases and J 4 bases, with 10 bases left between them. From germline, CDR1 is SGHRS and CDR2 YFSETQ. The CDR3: CASSLAANRETQYF. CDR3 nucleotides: TGCGCCAGCAGCTTGGCCGCGAACAGAGAGACCCAGTACTTC.

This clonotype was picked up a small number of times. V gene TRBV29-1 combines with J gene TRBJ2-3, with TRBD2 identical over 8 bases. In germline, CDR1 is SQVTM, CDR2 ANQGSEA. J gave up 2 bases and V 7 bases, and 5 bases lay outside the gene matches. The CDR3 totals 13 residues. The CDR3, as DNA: TGCAGCGCCGGGGGGGCTATCACAGATACGCAGTATTTT. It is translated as CSAGGAITDTQYF.

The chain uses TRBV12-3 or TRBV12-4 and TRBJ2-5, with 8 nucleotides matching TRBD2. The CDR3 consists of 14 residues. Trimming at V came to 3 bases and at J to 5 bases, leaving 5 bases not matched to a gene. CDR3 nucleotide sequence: TGTGCCAGCAGTTTCCCCGGGGGGGAGGAGACCCAGTACTTC. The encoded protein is CASSFPGGEETQYF.

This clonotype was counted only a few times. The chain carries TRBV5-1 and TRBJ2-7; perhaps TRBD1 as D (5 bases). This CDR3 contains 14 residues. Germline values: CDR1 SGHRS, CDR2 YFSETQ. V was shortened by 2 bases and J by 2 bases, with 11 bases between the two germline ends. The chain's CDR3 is CASSFDRFPYEQYF. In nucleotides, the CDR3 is TGCGCCAGCAGCTTTGACAGATTCCCCTACGAGCAGTACTTC.

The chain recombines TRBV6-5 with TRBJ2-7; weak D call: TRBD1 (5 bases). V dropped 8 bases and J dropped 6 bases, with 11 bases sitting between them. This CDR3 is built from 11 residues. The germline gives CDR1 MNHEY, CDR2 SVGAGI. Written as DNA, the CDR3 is TGTGCCAGCGGAAGGGGTAGCGAGCAGTACTTC. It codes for CASGRGSEQYF.

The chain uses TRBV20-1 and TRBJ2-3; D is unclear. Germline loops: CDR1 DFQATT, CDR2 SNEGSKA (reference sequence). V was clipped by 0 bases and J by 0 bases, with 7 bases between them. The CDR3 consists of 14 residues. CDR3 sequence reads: CSARDWLSTDTQYF. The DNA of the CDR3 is TGCAGTGCTAGAGATTGGCTAAGCACAGATACGCAGTATTTT.

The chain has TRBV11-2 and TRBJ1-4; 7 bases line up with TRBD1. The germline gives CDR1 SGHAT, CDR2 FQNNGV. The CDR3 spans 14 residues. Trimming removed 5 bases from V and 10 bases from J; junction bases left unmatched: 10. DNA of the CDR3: TGTGCCAGCAGCCTCGACAGGGTTGTTGGAAAACTGTTTTTT. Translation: CASSLDRVVGKLFF.

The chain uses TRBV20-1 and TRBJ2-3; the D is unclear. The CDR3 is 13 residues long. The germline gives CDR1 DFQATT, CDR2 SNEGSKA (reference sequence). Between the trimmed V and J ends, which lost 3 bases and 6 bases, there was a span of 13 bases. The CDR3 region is CSASSTVRDTQYF. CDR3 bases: TGCAGTGCTAGCAGCACAGTGAGGGATACGCAGTATTTT.

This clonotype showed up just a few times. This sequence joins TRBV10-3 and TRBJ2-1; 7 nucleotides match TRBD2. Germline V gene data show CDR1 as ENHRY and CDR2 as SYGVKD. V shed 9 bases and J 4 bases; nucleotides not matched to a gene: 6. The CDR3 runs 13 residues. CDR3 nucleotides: TGTGCCATTTCTAGCGGAGCATACAATGAGCAGTTCTTC. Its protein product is CAISSGAYNEQFF.

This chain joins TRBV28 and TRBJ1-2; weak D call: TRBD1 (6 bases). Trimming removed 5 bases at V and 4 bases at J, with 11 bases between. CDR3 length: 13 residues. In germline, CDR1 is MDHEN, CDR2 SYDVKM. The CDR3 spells CASSRGHGYGYTF. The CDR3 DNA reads TGTGCCAGCAGTCGGGGACACGGCTATGGCTACACCTTC.

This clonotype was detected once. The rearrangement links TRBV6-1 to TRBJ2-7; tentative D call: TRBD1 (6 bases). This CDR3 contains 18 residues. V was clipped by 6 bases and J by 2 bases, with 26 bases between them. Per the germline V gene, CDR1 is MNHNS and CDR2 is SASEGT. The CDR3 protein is CASSPETGSMGGTYEQYF. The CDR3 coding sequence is TGTGCCAGCAGCCCCGAGACAGGTTCAATGGGTGGGACCTACGAGCAGTACTTC.

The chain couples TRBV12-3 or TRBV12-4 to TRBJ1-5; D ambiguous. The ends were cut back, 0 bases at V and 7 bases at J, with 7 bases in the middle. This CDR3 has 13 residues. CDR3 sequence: CASSLATPQPQHF. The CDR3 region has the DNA TGTGCCAGCAGTTTAGCCACCCCCCAGCCCCAGCATTTT.

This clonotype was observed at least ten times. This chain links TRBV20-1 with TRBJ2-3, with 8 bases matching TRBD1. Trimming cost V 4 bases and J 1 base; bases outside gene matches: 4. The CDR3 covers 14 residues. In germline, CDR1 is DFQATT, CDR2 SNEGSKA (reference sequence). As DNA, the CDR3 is TGCAGTGCTATGACAGGGGAGGGCACAGATACGCAGTATTTT. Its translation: CSAMTGEGTDTQYF.

CDR3 region: CASSPPGGLNQPQHF. As DNA, the CDR3 is TGTGCCAGCTCACCACCGGGGGGGTTAAATCAGCCCCAGCATTTT. The genes are TRBV18 and TRBJ1-5, with a tentative D call TRBD1 (5 bases). CDR1 is KGHSH and CDR2 is LQKENI in the germline V gene. V gave up 0 bases and J gave up 4 bases, with 10 bases separating them. This CDR3 is 15 amino acids long.

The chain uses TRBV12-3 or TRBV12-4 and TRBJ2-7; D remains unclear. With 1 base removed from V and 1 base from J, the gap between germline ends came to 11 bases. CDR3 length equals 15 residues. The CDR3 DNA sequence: TGTGCCAGCAGTTTAGGTGCCAGTGCTTCCTACGAGCAGTACTTC. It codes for CASSLGASASYEQYF.